The 13 T cell receptor beta chains presented below share a single source sample, sequenced in a study of blood T cell repertoires in COVID-19. Repertoires were generated with immunoSEQ multiplex PCR, while TCRdb's copy carries only in-frame clones and drops some. The data hold 200,000 or so clones, with about 80% observed a single time. Sequencing was carried out using PBMCs or T cells enriched from blood (not recorded which). The source is a man between 40 and 49 years old who had recovered from COVID-19.

The chain combines TRBV30 with TRBJ1-5; possibly TRBD1 for D (5 bases). In germline, CDR1 is GTSNPN, CDR2 SVGIG (reference sequence). The CDR3 has 15 residues. Trimming took off 2 bases at V and 0 bases at J, with 11 bases between the two ends. CDR3 sequence: CAWSLAGYSNQPQHF. DNA for the CDR3: TGTGCCTGGAGTCTCGCAGGGTATAGCAATCAGCCCCAGCATTTT.

This rearrangement joins TRBV29-1 to TRBJ2-7; 12 bases are shared with TRBD2. V lost 8 bases to trimming and J lost 3 bases; unmatched junction nucleotides: 8. Germline CDR1 and CDR2: SQVTM and ANQGSEA. The CDR3 covers 14 residues. CDR3 sequence (DNA): TGCAGCTTCCAGACTAGCGGGGGACGCTACGAGCAGTACTTC. Protein product: CSFQTSGGRYEQYF.

In DNA, the CDR3 is TGCGCCAGCAGCCAAGAGATGGCCGGGACTTTGACAGATACGCAGTATTTT. Residues: CASSQEMAGTLTDTQYF. The V call is TRBV4-1, the J call TRBJ2-3; D might be TRBD2 (6 bases). Trimming took off 0 bases at V and 3 bases at J, with 16 bases between the two ends. The germline V gene encodes CDR1 MGHRA and CDR2 YSYEKL. The CDR3 consists of 17 residues.

V usage is TRBV5-8 and J usage is TRBJ2-7, with no clear D. Trimming removed 2 bases at V and 4 bases at J, with 4 bases between. Germline V gene sequence: CDR1 SGHTS, CDR2 YDEGEE. This CDR3 comprises 11 residues. CDR3 sequence (DNA): TGTGCCAGCAGCTTATATTACGAGCAGTACTTC. The encoded protein is CASSLYYEQYF.

V usage is TRBV14 and J usage is TRBJ1-1; D gene ambiguous. CDR1 and CDR2 (germline): SGHDN, FVKESK. Trimming took off 8 bases at V and 1 base at J, with 11 bases between the two ends. This CDR3 has 13 amino acids. The CDR3 spells CASALTANTEAFF. The CDR3 DNA follows: TGTGCCAGCGCCCTTACAGCGAACACTGAAGCTTTCTTT.

The chain links TRBV29-1 to TRBJ1-1; maybe TRBD1 (5 bases). V shed 5 bases and J shed 4 bases, with 14 bases lying between them. CDR3 length equals 13 residues. Germline lookup yields CDR1 SQVTM and CDR2 ANQGSEA. CDR3 in amino acids: CSVSDRTFTEAFF. The CDR3 nucleotides are TGCAGCGTTTCAGACAGAACCTTCACTGAAGCTTTCTTT.

The rearrangement joins TRBV19 to TRBJ1-1; 9 positions agree with TRBD1. Germline-derived CDR1 and CDR2 are LNHDA and SQIVND (reference sequence). The J segment lost 8 bases and the V segment lost 8 bases, leaving 9 bases of the junction unmatched. This CDR3 has 13 residues. DNA of the CDR3: TGTGCCAGTTCGGAGGACAGGGGTATAGAAGCTTTCTTT. It specifies CASSEDRGIEAFF.

The chain is built from TRBV11-2 and TRBJ2-3; D is undetermined. CDR1 and CDR2 from the germline V gene are SGHAT and FQNNGV. There are 14 residues in the CDR3. Trimming took off 3 bases at V and 2 bases at J, with 9 bases between the two ends. CDR3 coding DNA: TGTGCCAGCAGCTTGGGCCATGTCACAGATACGCAGTATTTT. It translates to CASSLGHVTDTQYF.

The V gene is TRBV5-6, the J gene TRBJ2-7, with 8 bases aligning to TRBD2. The CDR3 covers 19 residues. V shed 4 bases, J shed 6 bases, and the junction held 24 bases outside the gene matches. The germline V gene encodes CDR1 SGHDT and CDR2 YYEEEE. As DNA, the CDR3 is TGTGCCAGCAGCCCATACGGAAACGCGGGGGGCGGATTACCCCGCGAGCAGTACTTC. This gives the protein CASSPYGNAGGGLPREQYF.

The chain recombines TRBV7-9 with TRBJ2-1; 7 positions agree with TRBD1. V lost 3 bases to trimming and J lost 3 bases; unmatched junction nucleotides: 14. This CDR3 comprises 18 residues. Germline V gives CDR1 SEHNR, CDR2 FQNEAQ (reference sequence). The CDR3: CASSFQLRQGVVYNEQFF. CDR3 coding DNA: TGTGCCAGCAGCTTCCAGCTCCGACAGGGAGTCGTCTACAATGAGCAGTTCTTC.

This clone was counted once. V usage is TRBV3-1 (or the pseudogene TRBV3-2) and J usage is TRBJ2-5; no clear D. This CDR3 has 11 residues. CDR1 and CDR2 (germline): LGHDT, YNNKEL (reference sequence). Trimming took 2 bases from V and 5 from J, leaving 3 bases between them. CDR3 DNA sequence: TGTGCCAGCAGCCAACAGGAGACCCAGTACTTC. This translates into CASSQQETQYF.

The rearrangement uses TRBV5-8 and TRBJ1-6, with D maybe TRBD1 (6 bases). CDR3 length: 13 residues. Germline CDR1 SGHTS, CDR2 YDEGEE. The ends were cut back, 5 bases at V and 7 bases at J, with 10 bases in the middle. The CDR3 reads CASRRTANSPLHF. The CDR3 DNA reads as TGTGCCAGCAGGCGGACAGCCAATTCACCCCTCCACTTT. Based on the CDR3 plus reference TRBV5-8 and TRBJ1-6, the full variable domain is EAGVTQSPTHLIKTRGQQATLRCSPISGHTSVYWYQQALGLGLQFLLWYDEGEERNRGNFPPRFSGRQFPNYSSELNVNALELEDSALYLCASRRTANSPLHFGNGTRLTVT.

This chain connects TRBV10-3 to TRBJ1-1; D is unresolved. V lost 0 bases and J 5 bases, leaving 4 bases between the germline ends. From germline, CDR1 is ENHRY and CDR2 SYGVKD. The CDR3 runs to 12 residues. The CDR3 spells CAISESRTEAFF. Here the CDR3 DNA reads TGTGCCATCAGTGAGTCGAGAACTGAAGCTTTCTTT.